This T cell receptor beta chain stems from a study of blood T cell repertoires in COVID-19. Produced via immunoSEQ multiplex PCR; TCRdb's table is partial and in-frame only. This table holds roughly 350,000 clones, around nine tenths found once. The trim removed 3 bases at V and 4 bases at J, leaving 2 bases unmatched. Germline CDR1 reads SGHAT; CDR2 reads FQNNGV. The CDR3 spans 15 residues. The rearrangement uses TRBV11-2 and TRBJ2-1; 11 nucleotides match TRBD2. The sample consisted of peripheral blood. The sequence was obtained from a woman aged 18-29 years who had recovered from COVID-19. DNA of the CDR3: TGTGCCAGCAGCTTCCTAGCGGGAGGTTACAATGAGCAGTTCTTC. Its translation: CASSFLAGGYNEQFF.